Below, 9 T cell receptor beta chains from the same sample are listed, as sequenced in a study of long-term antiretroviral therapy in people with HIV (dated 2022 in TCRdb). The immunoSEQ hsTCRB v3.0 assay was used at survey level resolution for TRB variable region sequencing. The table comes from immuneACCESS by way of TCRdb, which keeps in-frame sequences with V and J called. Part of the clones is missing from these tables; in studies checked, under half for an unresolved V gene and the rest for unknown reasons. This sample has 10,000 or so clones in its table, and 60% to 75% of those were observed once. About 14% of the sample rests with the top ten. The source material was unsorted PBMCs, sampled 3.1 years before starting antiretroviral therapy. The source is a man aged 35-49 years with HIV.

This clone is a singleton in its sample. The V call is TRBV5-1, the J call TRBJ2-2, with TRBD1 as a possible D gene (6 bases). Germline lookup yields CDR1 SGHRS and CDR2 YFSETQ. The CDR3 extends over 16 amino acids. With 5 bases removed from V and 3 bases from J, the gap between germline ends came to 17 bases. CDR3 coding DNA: TGCGCCAGCAGATTCTTTAGGGGGTCCGACACCGGGGAGCTGTTTTTT. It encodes CASRFFRGSDTGELFF.

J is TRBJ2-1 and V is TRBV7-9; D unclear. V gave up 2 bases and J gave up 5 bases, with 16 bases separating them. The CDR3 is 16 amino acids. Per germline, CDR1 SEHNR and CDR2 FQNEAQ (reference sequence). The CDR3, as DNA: TGTGCCAGCAGCTTAAGGTTAACCACCACCGACAATGAGCAGTTCTTC. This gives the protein CASSLRLTTTDNEQFF.

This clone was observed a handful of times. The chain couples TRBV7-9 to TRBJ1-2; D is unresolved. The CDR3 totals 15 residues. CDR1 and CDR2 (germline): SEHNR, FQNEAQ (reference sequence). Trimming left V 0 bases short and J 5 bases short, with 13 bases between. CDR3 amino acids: CASSLAGGPTYGYTF. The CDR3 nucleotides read TGTGCCAGCAGCTTAGCGGGAGGGCCAACGTATGGCTACACCTTC.

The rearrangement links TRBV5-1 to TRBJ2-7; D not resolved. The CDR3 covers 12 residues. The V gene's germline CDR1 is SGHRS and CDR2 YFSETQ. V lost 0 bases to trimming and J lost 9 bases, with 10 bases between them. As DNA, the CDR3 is TGCGCCAGCAGCTTGGACGGGCCCATGCAGTACTTC. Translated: CASSLDGPMQYF. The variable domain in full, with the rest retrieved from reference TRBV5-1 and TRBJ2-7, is KAGVTQTPRYLIKTRGQQVTLSCSPISGHRSVSWYQQTPGQGLQFLFEYFSETQRNKGNFPGRFSGRQFSNSRSEMNVSTLELGDSALYLCASSLDGPMQYFGPGTRLTVT.

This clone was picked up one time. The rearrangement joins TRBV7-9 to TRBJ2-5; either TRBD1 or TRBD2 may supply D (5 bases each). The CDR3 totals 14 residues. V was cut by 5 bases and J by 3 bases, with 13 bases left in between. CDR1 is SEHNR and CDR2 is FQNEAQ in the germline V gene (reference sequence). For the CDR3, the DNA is TGTGCCAGCAGCCCCCAGGTGGGGGAAGAGACCCAGTACTTC. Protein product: CASSPQVGEETQYF. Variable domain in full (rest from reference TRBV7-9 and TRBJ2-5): DTGVSQNPRHKITKRGQNVTFRCDPISEHNRLYWYRQTLGQGPEFLTYFQNEAQLEKSRLLSDRFSAERPKGSFSTLEIQRTEQGDSAMYLCASSPQVGEETQYFGPGTRLLVL.

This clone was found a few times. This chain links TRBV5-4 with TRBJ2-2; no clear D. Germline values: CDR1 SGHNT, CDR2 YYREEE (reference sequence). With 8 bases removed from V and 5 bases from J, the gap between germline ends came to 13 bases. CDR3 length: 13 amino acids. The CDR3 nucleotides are TGTGCCAGTTCATTAGACGGTACCGGGGAGCTGTTTTTT. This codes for CASSLDGTGELFF.

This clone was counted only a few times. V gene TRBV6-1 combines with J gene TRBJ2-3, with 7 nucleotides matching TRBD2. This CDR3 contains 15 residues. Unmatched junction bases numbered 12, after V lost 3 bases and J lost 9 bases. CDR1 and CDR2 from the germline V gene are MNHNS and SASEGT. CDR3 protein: CASSDIAGVDGTQYF. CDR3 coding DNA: TGTGCCAGCAGTGACATAGCGGGTGTAGACGGGACGCAGTATTTT.

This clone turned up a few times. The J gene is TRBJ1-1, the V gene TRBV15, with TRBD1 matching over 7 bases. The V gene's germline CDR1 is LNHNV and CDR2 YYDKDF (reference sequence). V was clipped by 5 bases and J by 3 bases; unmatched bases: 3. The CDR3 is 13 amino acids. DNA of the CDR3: TGTGCCACCAGCGCCGGGACAGACACTGAAGCTTTCTTT. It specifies CATSAGTDTEAFF.

The CDR3 protein is CSVEARQGVETQYF. In DNA, the CDR3 is TGCAGCGTTGAAGCGCGGCAGGGAGTCGAGACCCAGTACTTC. The chain combines TRBV29-1 with TRBJ2-5, with D possibly called TRBD1 or TRBD2 (5 bases each). The V and J ends lost 1 base and 5 bases respectively, with 14 bases between them. The germline V gene has CDR1 SQVTM and CDR2 ANQGSEA. The CDR3 extends over 14 amino acids.